The 13 T cell receptor beta chains below were found in one sample sequenced in a study of tissue T cells after allogeneic stem cell transplantation (dated by TCRdb to 2022 to 2024). Receptors were amplified or captured by the immunoSEQ multiplex PCR assay. Sourced from immuneACCESS, this table was stored by TCRdb with only in-frame sequences that have V and J called. A share of the clones is absent; for the studies checked, an unresolved V gene accounts for under half, and the remainder has no known explanation. The table for this sample lists 20,000 to 25,000 clones; 55% to 75% of them were counted only once. The biggest ten clones account for around 0.66% of the sample. The sequencing sample was made of spleen. These receptor sequences come from a female BALB/c mouse in good health. This strain possesses the MHC haplotype H2-d.

To note about this clone: Each gene name is a mouse one. The read comes to an end 1 residue before the CDR3 does, leaving the germline J gene to fill in the end. The chain recombines TRBV13-1 with TRBJ2-4, with 9 positions matching TRBD1. This CDR3 spans 15 amino acids. Looked up from germline, CDR1 is NSHNY and CDR2 is SYGAGN. After removal of 4 bases from V and 5 bases from J, the junction contained 8 bases not matched to a gene. The CDR3 loop reads CASSTGGALGNTLYF. CDR3 bases read: TGTGCCAGCAGTACAGGGGGCGCCTTGGGAAACACCTTGTAC.

For this clone: Mouse gene names apply. The DNA ends 1 residue before the CDR3 does, and the rest of the CDR3 is filled in from the germline J gene. The chain employs TRBV17 and TRBJ1-2, with TRBD1 identical over 10 bases. Per the germline V gene, CDR1 is MNHDT and CDR2 is YYDKIL. V shed 4 bases and J 4 bases; nucleotides not matched to a gene: 6. The CDR3 contains 15 residues. The sequenced part of the CDR3 DNA is TGTGCTAGCAGTAACCGGGACAGGGGAGGCTCCGACTACACC. Its translation: CASSNRDRGGSDYT. The CDR3 reads in full as CASSNRDRGGSDYTF.

In the case of this clone: Gene labels here are mouse ones. The read finishes 1 residue shy of the CDR3 end, and the germline J gene is used to complete it. This sequence joins TRBV13-2 and TRBJ2-1; tentatively, D is TRBD2 (6 bases). Germline CDR1 reads NNHNN; CDR2 reads SYGAGS (reference sequence). The CDR3 consists of 15 residues. The ends were cut back, 3 bases at V and 1 base at J, with 11 bases in the middle. The covered CDR3 bases are TGTGCCAGCGGTGGACCTGGGGAGAACTATGCTGAGCAGTTC. This encodes CASGGPGENYAEQF. The entire CDR3 protein reads CASGGPGENYAEQFF.

Concerning this clone: The listed genes are named as in mouse. The CDR3 extends 1 residue past the end of the read, so its final part is completed from the germline J gene. This chain links TRBV13-1 with TRBJ2-3, with a tentative D call TRBD2 (6 bases). CDR1 and CDR2 from the germline V gene are NSHNY and SYGAGN. This CDR3 is built from 15 residues. Trimming took off 2 bases at V and 0 bases at J, with 10 bases between the two ends. CDR3 in amino acids: CASSDRLASAETLYF. CDR3 DNA, as far as it was read: TGTGCCAGCAGTGACAGACTGGCTAGTGCAGAAACGCTGTAT.

To note about this clone: The gene symbols are mouse symbols. The CDR3 end falls 1 residue outside the read, so it is completed with the germline J gene. The V gene is TRBV2, the J gene TRBJ2-5, with no clear D. This CDR3 has 14 residues. CDR1 LGHNA and CDR2 YSYQKL come from the germline V gene. V was trimmed by 0 bases and J by 2 bases, leaving 6 bases between them. CDR3 amino acids: CASSQDNSQDTQYF. Partial CDR3 DNA: TGTGCCAGCAGCCAAGATAACAGCCAAGACACCCAGTAC.

As regards this clone: Germline and genes: mouse. The DNA ends 1 residue before the CDR3 does, and the rest of the CDR3 is filled in from the germline J gene. V is TRBV19 and J is TRBJ1-1; TRBD1 is a possible D gene (6 bases). With 6 bases removed from V and 0 bases from J, the gap between germline ends came to 9 bases. Per the germline V gene, CDR1 is FNHDT and CDR2 is SITEND (reference sequence). This CDR3 comprises 13 residues. The CDR3 DNA, read in part, is TGTGCCAGCACCGGGACAACAAACACAGAAGTCTTC. This encodes CASTGTTNTEVF. The entire CDR3 sequence reads CASTGTTNTEVFF.

As for this clone: Mouse gene names and germline throughout. The read comes to an end 1 residue before the CDR3 does, leaving the germline J gene to fill in the end. V gene TRBV31 combines with J gene TRBJ1-4; D unresolved. CDR3 length: 14 amino acids. V dropped 1 base and J dropped 0 bases, with 6 bases sitting between them. Germline V gene sequence: CDR1 GKSSPN, CDR2 SITVG. CDR3 loop: CAWSPQISNERLFF. CDR3 DNA, as far as it was read: TGTGCCTGGAGTCCACAGATTTCCAACGAAAGATTATTT.

Only one count was recorded for this clone. Any gene name here is a mouse gene name. Read sequence stops 1 residue before the CDR3 end, and the germline J gene provides the missing end. The gene calls are TRBV24 and TRBJ1-4; TRBD1 aligns across 9 bases. V trimming: 5 bases; J trimming: 6 bases; junction bases outside the gene matches: 1. This CDR3 is built from 13 residues. CDR1 KGHTA and CDR2 FRNEEI come from the germline V gene. The part of the CDR3 DNA that was read is TGTGCCAGCAGTTGGACAGGGGACGAAAGATTATTT. This gives the protein CASSWTGDERLF. In full, the CDR3 is CASSWTGDERLFF.

Comments on this clone: Here the gene names and germline are mouse. The read ends 1 residue early relative to the CDR3; the germline J gene fills the gap. Additional DNA sequences in this sample encode the identical CDR3. The chain uses TRBV19 and TRBJ2-2; D is uncertain. Germline V lookup: CDR1 FNHDT, CDR2 SITEND (reference sequence). V was cut by 4 bases and J by 0 bases, with 10 bases left in between. The CDR3 length is 15 residues. This chain's CDR3 is CASSPRQANTGQLYF. CDR3 DNA, as far as it was read: TGTGCCAGCAGTCCTCGACAAGCAAACACCGGGCAGCTCTAC.

Note on this clone: Genes here carry mouse names. Sequencing ends 1 residue short of the CDR3 end; the germline J gene provides the rest. The chain combines TRBV19 with TRBJ2-4; 10 nucleotides line up with TRBD2. V lost 5 bases and J lost 0; bases outside the gene matches: 6. The CDR3 has 16 amino acids. Germline V gene lookup returns CDR1 FNHDT and CDR2 SITEND (reference sequence). The part of the CDR3 DNA that was read is TGTGCCAGCAGCCCCGGGACTGGGGCTAGTCAAAACACCTTGTAC. It translates to CASSPGTGASQNTLY. The entire CDR3 protein reads CASSPGTGASQNTLYF.

Regarding this clone: Gene names are the mouse ones. The CDR3 extends 1 residue past the end of the read, so its final part is completed from the germline J gene. The rearrangement joins TRBV13-1 to TRBJ2-3; TRBD2 might be the D (7 bases). V shed 0 bases and J shed 2 bases, with 10 bases lying between them. The CDR3 runs to 15 residues. The germline CDR1 and CDR2 sequences are NSHNY and SYGAGN. CDR3 DNA (partial): TGTGCCAGCAGTGATGGAGGGGGGGATGCAGAAACGCTGTAT. Protein: CASSDGGGDAETLY. The CDR3 in its entirety is CASSDGGGDAETLYF.

Notes on this clone: Gene names follow the mouse nomenclature. The read comes to an end 1 residue before the CDR3 does, leaving the germline J gene to fill in the end. The gene calls are TRBV4 and TRBJ2-4; TRBD2 matches 12 bases. The ends lost 8 bases at V and 1 base at J; junction bases unmatched: 7. Per the germline V gene, CDR1 is LGHDT and CDR2 is YNNKQL (reference sequence). The CDR3 totals 16 residues. CDR3 residues: CASRLGGPRGQNTLYF. The CDR3 bases that were read are TGTGCCAGCCGACTGGGGGGGCCGAGGGGTCAAAACACCTTGTAC.

In this sample, this clone turned up once. Gene and germline names: mouse. The observed sequence ends 1 residue before the CDR3 terminus, with the missing tail filled in from the germline J gene. The chain joins TRBV13-1 to TRBJ2-4; TRBD2 aligns across 12 bases. The CDR3 sequence is 16 residues long. Per the germline V gene, CDR1 is NSHNY and CDR2 is SYGAGN. V was clipped by 3 bases and J by 0 bases; unmatched bases: 2. Partial CDR3 DNA: TGTGCCAGCAGTGCCGGGACTGGGGGGAGTCAAAACACCTTGTAC. As protein: CASSAGTGGSQNTLY. The full-length CDR3 reads as CASSAGTGGSQNTLYF.